The sequence of this T cell receptor (beta chain) was determined in a study of cytomegalovirus exposure and HLA in healthy donors. Overall study: Genotyping showed roughly 86% of 300 to 450 donors falling in the Caucasian-associated ancestry cluster.

Use of 60 Vbeta and 13 Jbeta primers characterized the PCR. Per the study methods: A later analysis counted 65 million to 90 million unique TCR beta chains, some 11 million shared. Measured with immunoSEQ multiplex PCR; TCRdb has only the in-frame clones, and not every one. That table gives V, J and clone size, and the DNA gave D and trimming. Among approximately 100,000 clones listed, roughly 70% were seen once. Study-wide findings and caveats: Associated with cytomegalovirus, according to the listing, were approximately 160 TCR beta chains.

V gave up 0 bases and J gave up 3 bases, with 15 bases separating them. This CDR3 has 16 residues. The germline V gene encodes CDR1 SGHRS and CDR2 YFSETQ. With respect to this clone: Its target is unknown.

The chain uses TRBV5-1 and TRBJ1-1; TRBD1 might be the D (5 bases). The sequence came from a man in his forties in good health and CMV-seronegative. Specimen: PBMCs. In nucleotides, the CDR3 is TGCGCCAGCAGCTTGGCTGCGGGACGAGGTGACACTGAAGCTTTCTTT. Translating it yields CASSLAAGRGDTEAFF.